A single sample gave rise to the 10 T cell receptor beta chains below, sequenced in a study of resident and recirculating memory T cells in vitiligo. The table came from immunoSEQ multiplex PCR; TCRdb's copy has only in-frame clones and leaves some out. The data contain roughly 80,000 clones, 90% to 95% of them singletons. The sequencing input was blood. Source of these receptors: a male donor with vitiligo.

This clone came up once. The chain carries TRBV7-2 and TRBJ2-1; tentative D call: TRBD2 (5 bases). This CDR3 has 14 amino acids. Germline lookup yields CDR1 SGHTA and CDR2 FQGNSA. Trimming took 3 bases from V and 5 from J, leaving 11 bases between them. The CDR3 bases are TGTGCCAGCAGCTTGGGTGTCGGGGACAATGAGCAGTTCTTC. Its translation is CASSLGVGDNEQFF. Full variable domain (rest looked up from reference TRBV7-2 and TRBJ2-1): GAGVSQSPSNKVTEKGKDVELRCDPISGHTALYWYRQSLGQGLEFLIYFQGNSAPDKSGLPSDRFSAERTGGSVSTLTIQRTQQEDSAVYLCASSLGVGDNEQFFGPGTRLTVL.

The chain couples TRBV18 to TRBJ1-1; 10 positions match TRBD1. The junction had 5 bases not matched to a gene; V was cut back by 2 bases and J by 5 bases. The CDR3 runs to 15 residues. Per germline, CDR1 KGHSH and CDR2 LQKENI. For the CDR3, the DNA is TGTGCCAGCTCACCAGGACAGGGGGTTGGGACTGAAGCTTTCTTT. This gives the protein CASSPGQGVGTEAFF.

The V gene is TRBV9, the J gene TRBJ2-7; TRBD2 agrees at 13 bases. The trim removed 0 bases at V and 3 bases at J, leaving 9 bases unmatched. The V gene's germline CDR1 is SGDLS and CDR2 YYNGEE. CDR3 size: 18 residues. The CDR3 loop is CASSVVPRGLAGNYEQYF. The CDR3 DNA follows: TGTGCCAGCAGCGTAGTTCCCCGGGGACTAGCGGGGAACTACGAGCAGTACTTC.

In nucleotides, the CDR3 is TGTGCCAGCAGCGTAGGGACAGGGGGCGACGAGCAGTACTTC. Translating gives CASSVGTGGDEQYF. The chain carries TRBV9 and TRBJ2-7; 11 bases line up with TRBD1. Germline V lookup: CDR1 SGDLS, CDR2 YYNGEE. V was clipped by 0 bases and J by 5 bases; unmatched bases: 1. The CDR3 runs 14 residues.

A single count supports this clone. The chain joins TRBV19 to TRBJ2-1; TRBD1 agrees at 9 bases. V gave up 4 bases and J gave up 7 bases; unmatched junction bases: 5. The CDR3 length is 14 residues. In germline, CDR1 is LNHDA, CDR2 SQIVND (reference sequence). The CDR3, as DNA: TGTGCCAGTAGTAATCGGACAGGGGCTAATGAGCAGTTCTTC. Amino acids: CASSNRTGANEQFF.

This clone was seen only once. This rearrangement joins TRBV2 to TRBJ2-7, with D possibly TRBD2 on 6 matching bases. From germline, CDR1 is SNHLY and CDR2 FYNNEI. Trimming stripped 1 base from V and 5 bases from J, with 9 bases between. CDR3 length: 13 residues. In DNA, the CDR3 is TGTGCCAGCAGTGAAGTGGAGGGCCACGAGCAGTACTTC. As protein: CASSEVEGHEQYF. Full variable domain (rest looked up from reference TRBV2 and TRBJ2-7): EPEVTQTPSHQVTQMGQEVILRCVPISNHLYFYWYRQILGQKVEFLVSFYNNEISEKSEIFDDQFSVERPDGSNFTLKIRSTKLEDSAMYFCASSEVEGHEQYFGPGTRLTVT.

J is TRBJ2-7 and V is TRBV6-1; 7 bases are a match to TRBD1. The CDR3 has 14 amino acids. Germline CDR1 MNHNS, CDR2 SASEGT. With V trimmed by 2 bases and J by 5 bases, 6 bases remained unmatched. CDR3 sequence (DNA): TGTGCCAGCAGTGAAAAGGGGGCAGCGGACGAGCAGTACTTC. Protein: CASSEKGAADEQYF.

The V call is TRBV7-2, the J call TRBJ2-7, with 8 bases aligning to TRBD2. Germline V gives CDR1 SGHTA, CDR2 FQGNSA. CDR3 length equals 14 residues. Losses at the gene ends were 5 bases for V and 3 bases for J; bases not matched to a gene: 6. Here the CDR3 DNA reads TGTGCCAGCAGCGTCGGGACTAGTGGCTACGAGCAGTACTTC. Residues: CASSVGTSGYEQYF.

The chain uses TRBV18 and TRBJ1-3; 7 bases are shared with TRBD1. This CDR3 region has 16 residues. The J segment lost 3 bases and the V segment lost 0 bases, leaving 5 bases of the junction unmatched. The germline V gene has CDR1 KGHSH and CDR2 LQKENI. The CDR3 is CASSPPQQGVGNTIYF. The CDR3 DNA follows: TGTGCCAGCTCACCACCTCAGCAGGGGGTTGGAAACACCATATATTTT.

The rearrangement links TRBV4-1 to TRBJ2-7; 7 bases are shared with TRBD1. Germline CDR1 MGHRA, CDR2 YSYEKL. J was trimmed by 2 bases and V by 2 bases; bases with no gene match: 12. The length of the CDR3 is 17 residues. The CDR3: CASSQFTGARATYEQYF. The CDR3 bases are TGCGCCAGCAGCCAATTTACAGGGGCCAGAGCTACCTACGAGCAGTACTTC.